Listed below are T cell receptor beta chains from one sample, sequenced in a study of siplizumab effects on memory and regulatory T cells. The method was immunoSEQ multiplex PCR; TCRdb's version includes in-frame clones alone and lacks a portion of them. The sample records tens of thousands of clones, about 96% being singletons. Sequenced sample: naive CD4+ T cells sorted from blood. The receptors here all came from a human donor in good health. Both conserved end residues are part of each CDR3. The D gene is left open where the match is weak. The listing skips clone size in some rows; elsewhere it reads once, few, many or a size class.

D,J,V,size,DNA,CDR3
-,TRBJ2-5,TRBV27,-,TGTGCCAGCAGTTTAGTTCAAGGAAAAGAGACCCAGTACTTC,CASSLVQGKETQYF
TRBD2,TRBJ2-5,TRBV19,-,TGTGCCAGTAGTATAGATCGTAAGCGGGGTGTCCAAGAGACCCAGTACTTC,CASSIDRKRGVQETQYF
-,TRBJ1-1,TRBV20-1,few,TGCAGTGCTGAAATAGACGGGGAAGCTTTCTTT,CSAEIDGEAFF
-,TRBJ2-6,TRBV21-1,-,TGTGCCAGCAGTGATCTACAACAAAGTCGGGCCAACGTCCTGACTTTC,CASSDLQQSRANVLTF
TRBD2,TRBJ2-1,TRBV7-3,-,TGTGCCAGCAGCTTTAGCGGGGGGCCTCCCAATGAGCAGTTCTTC,CASSFSGGPPNEQFF
-,TRBJ2-7,TRBV7-3,-,TGTGCCAGCAGCCCCTCGGGGGACTCCTACGAGCAGTACTTC,CASSPSGDSYEQYF
-,TRBJ1-6,TRBV28,few,TGTGCCTCGGGGGGCTCACCCCTCCACTTT,CASGGSPLHF
-,TRBJ2-3,TRBV11-2,-,TGTGCCAGCAGCTCCCGGAGGAATACAATCACAGATACGCAGTATTTT,CASSSRRNTITDTQYF
-,TRBJ1-3,TRBV30,-,TGTGCCTGGAGTGGTGGGGGTCCTGGAAACACCATATATTTT,CAWSGGGPGNTIYF
TRBD1,TRBJ2-7,TRBV28,-,TGTGCCAGCAGTTCGGGACAGGGGGCTATTTCCTACGAGCAGTACTTC,CASSSGQGAISYEQYF
-,TRBJ2-7,TRBV7-2,-,TGTGCCAGCAGCTTAGTCGTAGGTTCCCCCCTGACTTACGAGCAGTACTTC,CASSLVVGSPLTYEQYF
-,TRBJ2-3,TRBV2,-,TGTGCCAGCGATCGCCAAGGCACAGATACGCAGTATTTT,CASDRQGTDTQYF
TRBD1,TRBJ1-2,TRBV6-5,-,TGTGCCAGCTCAGGGGGCTATGGCTACACCTTC,CASSGGYGYTF
-,TRBJ2-7,TRBV18,-,TGTGCCAGCTCACCACCGGATCTGGCAGTAGGTTACGAGCAGTACTTC,CASSPPDLAVGYEQYF
-,TRBJ2-7,TRBV6-1,-,TGTGCCAGCAGTGAATATAGACTACCCGTCTATGACTTCTACGAGCAGTACTTC,CASSEYRLPVYDFYEQYF
-,TRBJ2-3,TRBV14,-,TGTGCCAGCAGCCAAGCAGTACGGGGGAAGCAGTATTTT,CASSQAVRGKQYF
-,TRBJ1-4,TRBV19,-,TGTGCCAGTAGTATAGAAGACCTACCTGGGGGAAAACTGTTTTTT,CASSIEDLPGGKLFF
-,TRBJ1-1,TRBV28,-,TGTGCCAGCAGTTTTTGGGGTTTTCAAGGGAGGGGTACTGAAGCTTTCTTT,CASSFWGFQGRGTEAFF
TRBD1,TRBJ2-1,TRBV7-6,-,TGTGCCAGCAGCCTTCGACAGGGGAGTGAGCAGTTCTTC,CASSLRQGSEQFF
-,TRBJ1-1,TRBV6-6,-,TGTGCCAGCAGTTACGGGGGCCGGGGGGAAGCTTTCTTT,CASSYGGRGEAFF
TRBD1,TRBJ1-5,TRBV30,-,TGTGCCTGGAGTGTACGGACAGGGGGTAAGCCCCAGCATTTT,CAWSVRTGGKPQHF
-,TRBJ2-1,TRBV25-1,once,TGTGCCAGCAGTGAAATGGGACTGCCCAATGAGCAGTTCTTC,CASSEMGLPNEQFF
TRBD1,TRBJ1-1,TRBV2,-,TGTGCCAGCGGTGGCAGGGGGACAACTGAAGCTTTCTTT,CASGGRGTTEAFF
TRBD1,TRBJ1-5,TRBV5-8,-,TGTGCCAGCAGACGCGAAGGGGGCAGCAATCAGCCCCAGCATTTT,CASRREGGSNQPQHF
TRBD1,TRBJ2-5,TRBV11-3,-,TGTGCCAGCATGCCACAGGGGGCCCCCGAGACCCAGTACTTC,CASMPQGAPETQYF
-,TRBJ1-4,TRBV7-9,-,TGTGCCAGCAGCTTAGCCGCGGGGGTTAATGAAAAACTGTTTTTT,CASSLAAGVNEKLFF
-,TRBJ1-1,TRBV19,-,TGTGCCAGTAGTATTAGCCTCAACGTGGAAGCTTTCTTT,CASSISLNVEAFF
TRBD1,TRBJ1-5,TRBV18,-,TGTGCCAGCTCACTGACAGGGGGCGAGCAGCCCCAGCATTTT,CASSLTGGEQPQHF
-,TRBJ2-7,TRBV7-2,-,TGTGCCAGCAGGTCCACCGGGGCGACAAGAGAGCAGTACTTC,CASRSTGATREQYF
-,TRBJ1-1,TRBV5-1,once,TGCGCCAGCAGCCCAGGTGGAACGACTGAAGCTTTCTTT,CASSPGGTTEAFF
TRBD1,TRBJ2-5,TRBV5-6,-,TGTGCCAGCAGCAGACAGGGGAGAGAGACCCAGTACTTC,CASSRQGRETQYF
-,TRBJ1-2,TRBV7-3,-,TGTGCCAGCAGCTCAAAGGGGACCGACCCAGCAAATGGCTACACCTTC,CASSSKGTDPANGYTF
-,TRBJ1-1,TRBV2,-,TGTGCCAGCGGGTGGGGGGACACTGAAGCTTTCTTT,CASGWGDTEAFF
-,TRBJ1-1,TRBV6-1,-,TGTGCCAGCAGTGAAAATGGGGGTATCACTGAAGCTTTCTTT,CASSENGGITEAFF
-,TRBJ1-1,TRBV10-1,-,TGCGCCAGCGCGGGACAGAACACTGAAGCTTTCTTT,CASAGQNTEAFF
-,TRBJ1-1,TRBV11-2,-,TGTGCCAGCAGCTTTATCCGGGATGGGGGCACTGAAGCTTTCTTT,CASSFIRDGGTEAFF
-,TRBJ2-3,TRBV5-4,-,TGTGCCAGCAGCTTGATACAGGGGGGAGGGGGAGATACGCAGTATTTT,CASSLIQGGGGDTQYF
-,TRBJ2-5,TRBV20-1,-,TGCAGTGCTAGAGTGGGCGGGACCCAGTACTTC,CSARVGGTQYF
-,TRBJ2-5,TRBV5-1,-,TGCGCCAGCAGTCGGACCGGAGAGACCCAGTACTTC,CASSRTGETQYF
TRBD1,TRBJ2-6,TRBV2,-,TGTGCCAGCACCTTACAGGGGGCTACTGGGGCCAACGTCCTGACTTTC,CASTLQGATGANVLTF
-,TRBJ1-2,TRBV30,-,TGTGCCTGGAGTTTACAGGGTTACTATGGCTACACCTTC,CAWSLQGYYGYTF
-,TRBJ1-3,TRBV6-5,-,TGTGCCAGCAGTTACTCGCGAAGGGACACCATATATTTT,CASSYSRRDTIYF
-,TRBJ2-3,TRBV20-1,-,TGCAGTGCTAGGACAGATACGCAGTATTTT,CSARTDTQYF
TRBD2,TRBJ2-1,TRBV5-4,-,TGTGCCAGCAGCGCGGACCTAGCGGGGGGGAGCGATGAGCAGTTCTTC,CASSADLAGGSDEQFF
TRBD1,TRBJ1-5,TRBV15,-,TGTGCCACCAGCAGAGATTTAGACAGGGGTGGCAATCAGCCCCAGCATTTT,CATSRDLDRGGNQPQHF
-,TRBJ1-5,TRBV27,-,TGTGCCAGCAGCTCACAGGGAAGAAATCAGCCCCAGCATTTT,CASSSQGRNQPQHF
-,TRBJ1-5,TRBV7-2,-,TGTGCCAGCAGCTTAGCCGGGGGGGGCAATCAGCCCCAGCATTTT,CASSLAGGGNQPQHF
-,TRBJ1-2,TRBV5-1,-,TGCGCCAGCAGCTTGGATCGGTTGATGACCCCAAAAGCTAACTATGGCTACACCTTC,CASSLDRLMTPKANYGYTF
-,TRBJ1-6,TRBV7-8,once,TGTGCCAGCAGCGCAGGGGAAGTAGGTAATTCACCCCTCCACTTT,CASSAGEVGNSPLHF
-,TRBJ1-3,TRBV25-1,-,TGTGCCAGCAGTGAATGGGTGGGGACCACCATATATTTT,CASSEWVGTTIYF
-,TRBJ1-2,TRBV19,-,TGTGCCAGTAAAGGTGCGGGATCTCAGCTTGGCTACACCTTC,CASKGAGSQLGYTF
TRBD1,TRBJ1-2,TRBV5-6,-,TGTGCCAGCAGCTTGTCCGGGACAGGGAATCCCTATGGCTACACCTTC,CASSLSGTGNPYGYTF